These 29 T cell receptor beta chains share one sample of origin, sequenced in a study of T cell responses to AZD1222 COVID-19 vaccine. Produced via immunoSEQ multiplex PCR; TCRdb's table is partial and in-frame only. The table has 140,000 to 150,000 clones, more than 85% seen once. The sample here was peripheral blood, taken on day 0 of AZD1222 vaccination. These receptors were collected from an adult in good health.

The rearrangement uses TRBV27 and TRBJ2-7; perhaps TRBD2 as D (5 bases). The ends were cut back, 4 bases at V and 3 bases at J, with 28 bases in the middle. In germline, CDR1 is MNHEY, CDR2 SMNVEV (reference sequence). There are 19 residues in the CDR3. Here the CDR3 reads CASSSLPRGLEGPLYEQYF. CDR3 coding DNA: TGTGCCAGCAGTTCCCTACCCCGGGGATTAGAGGGCCCCCTCTACGAGCAGTACTTC.

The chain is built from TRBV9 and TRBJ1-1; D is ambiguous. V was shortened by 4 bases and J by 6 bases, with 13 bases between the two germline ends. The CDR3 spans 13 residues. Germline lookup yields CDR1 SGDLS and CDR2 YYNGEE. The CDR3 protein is CASSLLEGAEAFF. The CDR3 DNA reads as TGTGCCAGCAGCTTACTAGAGGGCGCTGAAGCTTTCTTT.

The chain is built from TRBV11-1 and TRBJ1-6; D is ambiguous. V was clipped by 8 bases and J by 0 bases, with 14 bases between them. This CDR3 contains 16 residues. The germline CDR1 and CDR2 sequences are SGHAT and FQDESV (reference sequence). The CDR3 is CASARKRSSYNSPLHF. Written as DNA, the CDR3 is TGTGCCAGCGCCCGAAAGCGGAGCTCCTATAATTCACCCCTCCACTTT.

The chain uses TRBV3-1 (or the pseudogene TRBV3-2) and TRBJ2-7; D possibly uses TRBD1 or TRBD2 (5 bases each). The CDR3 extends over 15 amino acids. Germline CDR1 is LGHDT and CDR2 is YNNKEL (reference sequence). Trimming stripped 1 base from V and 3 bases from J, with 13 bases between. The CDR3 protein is CASSQGGIGLYEQYF. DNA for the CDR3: TGTGCCAGCAGCCAAGGGGGGATCGGGCTCTACGAGCAGTACTTC.

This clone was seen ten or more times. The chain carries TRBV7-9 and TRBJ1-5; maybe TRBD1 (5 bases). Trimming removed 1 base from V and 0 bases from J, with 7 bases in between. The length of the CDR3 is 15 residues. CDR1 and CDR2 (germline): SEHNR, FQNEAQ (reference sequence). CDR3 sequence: CASSLGGYSNQPQHF. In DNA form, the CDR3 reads TGTGCCAGCAGCTTAGGGGGCTATAGCAATCAGCCCCAGCATTTT. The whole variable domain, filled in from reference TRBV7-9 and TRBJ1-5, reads DTGVSQNPRHKITKRGQNVTFRCDPISEHNRLYWYRQTLGQGPEFLTYFQNEAQLEKSRLLSDRFSAERPKGSFSTLEIQRTEQGDSAMYLCASSLGGYSNQPQHFGDGTRLSIL.

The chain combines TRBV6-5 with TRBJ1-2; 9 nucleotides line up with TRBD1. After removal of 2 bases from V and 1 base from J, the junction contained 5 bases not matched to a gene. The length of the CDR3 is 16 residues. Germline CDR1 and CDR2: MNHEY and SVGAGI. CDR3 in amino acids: CASSYATGGGNYGYTF. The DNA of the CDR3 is TGTGCCAGCAGTTACGCCACAGGGGGCGGTAACTATGGCTACACCTTC.

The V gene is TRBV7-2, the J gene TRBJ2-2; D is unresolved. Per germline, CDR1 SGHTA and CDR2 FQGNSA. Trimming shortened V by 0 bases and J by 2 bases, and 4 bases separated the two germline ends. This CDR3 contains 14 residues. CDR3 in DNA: TGTGCCAGCAGCTTAGCCAGAAACACCGGGGAGCTGTTTTTT. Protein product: CASSLARNTGELFF.

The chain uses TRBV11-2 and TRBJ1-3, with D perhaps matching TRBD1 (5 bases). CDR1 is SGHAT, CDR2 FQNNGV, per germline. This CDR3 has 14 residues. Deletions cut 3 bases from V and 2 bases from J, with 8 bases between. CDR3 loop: CASSFAGTGNTIYF. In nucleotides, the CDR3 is TGTGCCAGCAGCTTCGCAGGGACTGGAAACACCATATATTTT.

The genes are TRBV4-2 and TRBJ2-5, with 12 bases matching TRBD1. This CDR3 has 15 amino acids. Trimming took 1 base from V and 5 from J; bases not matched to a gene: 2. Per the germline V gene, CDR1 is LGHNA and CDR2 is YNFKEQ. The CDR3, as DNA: TGTGCCAGCAGCCAAGGGGACAGGGGGCTGGAGACCCAGTACTTC. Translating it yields CASSQGDRGLETQYF.

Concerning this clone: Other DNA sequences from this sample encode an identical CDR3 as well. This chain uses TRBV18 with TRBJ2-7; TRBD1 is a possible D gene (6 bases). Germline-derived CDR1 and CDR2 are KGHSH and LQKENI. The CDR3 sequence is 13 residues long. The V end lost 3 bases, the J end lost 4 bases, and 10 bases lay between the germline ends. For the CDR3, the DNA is TGTGCCAGCTCACCGGCGCAGGGGTACGAGCAGTACTTC. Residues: CASSPAQGYEQYF.

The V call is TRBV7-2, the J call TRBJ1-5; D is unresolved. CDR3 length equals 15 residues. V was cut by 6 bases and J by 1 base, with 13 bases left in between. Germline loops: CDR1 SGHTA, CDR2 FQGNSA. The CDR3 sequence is CASSLTIDSNQPQHF. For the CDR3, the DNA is TGTGCCAGCAGTTTAACCATAGACAGCAATCAGCCCCAGCATTTT.

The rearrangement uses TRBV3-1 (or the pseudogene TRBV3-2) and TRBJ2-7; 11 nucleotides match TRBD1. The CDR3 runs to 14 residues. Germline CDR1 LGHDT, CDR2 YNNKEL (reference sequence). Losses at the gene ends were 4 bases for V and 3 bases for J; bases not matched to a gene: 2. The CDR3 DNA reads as TGTGCCAGCAGCCGAGGGACAGGGGGCTACGAGCAGTACTTC. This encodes CASSRGTGGYEQYF.

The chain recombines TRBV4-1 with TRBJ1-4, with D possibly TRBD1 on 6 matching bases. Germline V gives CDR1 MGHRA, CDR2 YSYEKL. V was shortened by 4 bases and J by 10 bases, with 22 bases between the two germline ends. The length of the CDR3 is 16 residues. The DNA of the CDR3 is TGCGCCAGCAGCCTCACGACCCGGGACACCCTTCGAAAACTGTTTTTT. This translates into CASSLTTRDTLRKLFF.

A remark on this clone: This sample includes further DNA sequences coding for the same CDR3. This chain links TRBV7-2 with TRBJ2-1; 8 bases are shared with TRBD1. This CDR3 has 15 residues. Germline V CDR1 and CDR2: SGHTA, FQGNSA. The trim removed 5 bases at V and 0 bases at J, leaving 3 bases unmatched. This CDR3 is CASSPDRGSYNEQFF. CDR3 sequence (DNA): TGTGCCAGCAGCCCTGACAGGGGCTCCTACAATGAGCAGTTCTTC.

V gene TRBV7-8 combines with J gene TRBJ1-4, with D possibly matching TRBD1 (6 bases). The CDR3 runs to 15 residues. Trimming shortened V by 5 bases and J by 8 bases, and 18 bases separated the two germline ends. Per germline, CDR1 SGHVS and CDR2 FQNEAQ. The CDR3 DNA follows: TGTGCCAGCAGCCACGGAGGGGGGGCGGGCGAAAAACTGTTTTTT. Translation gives CASSHGGGAGEKLFF.

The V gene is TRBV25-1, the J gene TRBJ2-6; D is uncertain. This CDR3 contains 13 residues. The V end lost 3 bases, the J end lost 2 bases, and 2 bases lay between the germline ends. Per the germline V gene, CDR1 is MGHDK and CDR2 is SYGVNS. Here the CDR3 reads CASSDAGANVLTF. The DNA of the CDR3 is TGTGCCAGCAGTGACGCTGGGGCCAACGTCCTGACTTTC.

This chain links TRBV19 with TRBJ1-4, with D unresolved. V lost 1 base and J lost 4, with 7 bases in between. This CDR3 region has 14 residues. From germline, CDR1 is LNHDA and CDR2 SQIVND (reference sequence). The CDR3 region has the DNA TGTGCCAGTAGTATAGGAGGACGTAATGAAAAACTGTTTTTT. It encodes CASSIGGRNEKLFF. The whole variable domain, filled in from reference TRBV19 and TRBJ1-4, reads DGGITQSPKYLFRKEGQNVTLSCEQNLNHDAMYWYRQDPGQGLRLIYYSQIVNDFQKGDIAEGYSVSREKKESFPLTVTSAQKNPTAFYLCASSIGGRNEKLFFGSGTQLSVL.

This CDR3 reads CASSPQPGTRTDTQYF. The CDR3 DNA follows: TGTGCCAGCAGCCCTCAACCCGGGACTAGAACAGATACGCAGTATTTT. The J gene is TRBJ2-3, the V gene TRBV7-3, with TRBD2 identical over 8 bases. The CDR3 spans 16 residues. CDR1 and CDR2 (germline): SGHTA, FQGTGA. V lost 5 bases and J lost 3; bases outside the gene matches: 10.

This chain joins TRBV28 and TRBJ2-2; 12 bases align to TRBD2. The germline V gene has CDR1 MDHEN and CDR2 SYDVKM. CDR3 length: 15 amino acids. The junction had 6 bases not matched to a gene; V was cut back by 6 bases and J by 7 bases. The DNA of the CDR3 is TGTGCCAGCAGGCCTCCGGGACTAGCGGGCGGGGAGCTGTTTTTT. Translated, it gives CASRPPGLAGGELFF.

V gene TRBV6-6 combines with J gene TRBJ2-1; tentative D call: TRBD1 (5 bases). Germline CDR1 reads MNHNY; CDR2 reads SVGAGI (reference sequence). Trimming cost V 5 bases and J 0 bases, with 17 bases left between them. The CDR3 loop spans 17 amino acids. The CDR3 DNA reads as TGTGCCAGCAGTCACATGGGGCCCCGGAGCTCCTACAATGAGCAGTTCTTC. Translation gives CASSHMGPRSSYNEQFF.

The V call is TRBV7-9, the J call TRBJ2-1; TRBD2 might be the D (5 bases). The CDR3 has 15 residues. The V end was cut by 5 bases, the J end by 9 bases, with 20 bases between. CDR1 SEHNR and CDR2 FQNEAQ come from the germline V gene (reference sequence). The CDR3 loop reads CASSPSPGGSGEQFF. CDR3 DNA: TGTGCCAGCAGCCCGAGCCCAGGTGGGAGCGGTGAGCAGTTCTTC.

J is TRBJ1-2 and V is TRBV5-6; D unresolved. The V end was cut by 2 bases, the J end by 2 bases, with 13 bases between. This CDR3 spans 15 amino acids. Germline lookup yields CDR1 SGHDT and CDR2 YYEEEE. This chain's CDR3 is CASSLPWTGNYGYTF. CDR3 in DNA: TGTGCCAGCAGCTTACCCTGGACGGGGAACTATGGCTACACCTTC.

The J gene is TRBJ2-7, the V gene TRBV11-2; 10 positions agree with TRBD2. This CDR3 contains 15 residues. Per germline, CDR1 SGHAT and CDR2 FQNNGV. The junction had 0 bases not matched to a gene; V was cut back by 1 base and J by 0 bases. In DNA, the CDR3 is TGTGCCAGCAGCTTAGCTAGCGGGGGCTCCTACGAGCAGTACTTC. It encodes CASSLASGGSYEQYF.

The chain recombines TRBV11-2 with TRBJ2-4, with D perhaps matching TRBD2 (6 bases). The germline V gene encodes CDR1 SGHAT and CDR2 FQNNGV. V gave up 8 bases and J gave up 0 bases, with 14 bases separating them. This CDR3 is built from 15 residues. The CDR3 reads CASAQTRVAKNIQYF. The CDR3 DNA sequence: TGTGCCAGCGCACAGACTAGAGTAGCCAAAAACATTCAGTACTTC.

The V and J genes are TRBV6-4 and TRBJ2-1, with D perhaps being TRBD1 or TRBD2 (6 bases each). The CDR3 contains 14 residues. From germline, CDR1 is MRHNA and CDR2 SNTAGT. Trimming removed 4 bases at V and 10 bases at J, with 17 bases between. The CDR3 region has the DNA TGTGCCAGCAGTGTAAGGGGGGAAGGACAGGAGCAGTTCTTC. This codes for CASSVRGEGQEQFF.

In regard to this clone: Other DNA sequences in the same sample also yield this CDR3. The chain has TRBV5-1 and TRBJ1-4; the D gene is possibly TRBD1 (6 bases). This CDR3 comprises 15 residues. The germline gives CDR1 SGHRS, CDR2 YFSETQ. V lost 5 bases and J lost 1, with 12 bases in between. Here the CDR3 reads CASSRGPQTNEKLFF. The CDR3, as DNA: TGCGCCAGCAGTCGGGGGCCGCAAACTAATGAAAAACTGTTTTTT.

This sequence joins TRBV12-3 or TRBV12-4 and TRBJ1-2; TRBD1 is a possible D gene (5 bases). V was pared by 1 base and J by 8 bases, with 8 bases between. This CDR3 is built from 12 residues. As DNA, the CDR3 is TGTGCCAGCAGTTTAGGACAGACGGGCTACACCTTC. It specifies CASSLGQTGYTF.

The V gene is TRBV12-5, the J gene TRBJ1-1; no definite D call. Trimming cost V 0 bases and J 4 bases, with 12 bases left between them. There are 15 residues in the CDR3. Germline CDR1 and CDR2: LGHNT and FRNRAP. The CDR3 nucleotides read TGTGCTAGTGGTTTGGTATACACCTTGGGCACTGAAGCTTTCTTT. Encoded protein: CASGLVYTLGTEAFF.

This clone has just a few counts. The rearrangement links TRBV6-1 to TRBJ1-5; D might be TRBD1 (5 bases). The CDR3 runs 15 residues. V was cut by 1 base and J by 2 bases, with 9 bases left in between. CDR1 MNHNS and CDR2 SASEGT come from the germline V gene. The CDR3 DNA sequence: TGTGCCAGCAGTGAAGGATGGGGGGGCAATCAGCCCCAGCATTTT. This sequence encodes CASSEGWGGNQPQHF.